These 30 T cell receptor beta chains originate from one sample sequenced in a study of T cell repertoires in cytomegalovirus infection. TCRdb re-derived calls from the reads in MiXCR, one entry per CDR3 protein. The sample carries approximately 320,000 distinct CDR3 sequences, over 7.5% recorded once. Sequenced material: PBMCs. The receptors originated from a human donor in good health (CMV status not recorded). Some clones in this sample may be carry-over from other donors' samples.

This clonotype has a handful of counts. The genes are TRBV7-6 and TRBJ2-1, with no clear D. The V gene lost 1 base and the J gene lost 9 bases, with 7 bases spanning the gap. The germline CDR1 and CDR2 sequences are SGHVS and FNYEAQ. The CDR3 consists of 12 residues. CDR3 residues: CASSLGPGEQFF. DNA for the CDR3: TGTGCCAGCAGCTTAGGCCCCGGTGAGCAGTTCTTC.

This clonotype has ten or more counts. This rearrangement joins TRBV28 to TRBJ2-2; 7 nucleotides line up with TRBD1. This CDR3 region has 16 residues. Germline V lookup: CDR1 MDHEN, CDR2 SYDVKM. Trimming at V came to 1 base and at J to 6 bases, leaving 8 bases not matched to a gene. CDR3 amino acids: CASSLLGTEGAGELFF. As DNA, the CDR3 is TGTGCCAGCAGTTTATTAGGGACAGAAGGGGCCGGGGAGCTGTTTTTT.

Concerning this clonotype itself: A read error is possible here, since a much larger clone lies one base away. This rearrangement joins TRBV4-3 to TRBJ2-1, with 8 bases aligning to TRBD2. The DNA end is a closer match to TRBJ2-7, so the J assignment may be wrong. The V gene's germline CDR1 is LGHNA and CDR2 YSLEER. This CDR3 has 15 residues. In DNA form, the CDR3 reads TGCGCCAGCACCCGAGGAACTAGCGGCTACAATGAGCAGTACTTC. Its protein product is CASTRGTSGYNEQYF.

This clonotype was counted at least ten times. V usage is TRBV7-2 and J usage is TRBJ2-7, with D maybe TRBD2 (5 bases). The CDR3 is made up of 15 amino acids. Trimming shortened V by 5 bases and J by 0 bases, and 14 bases separated the two germline ends. In germline, CDR1 is SGHTA, CDR2 FQGNSA. The CDR3 loop reads CASSVTGRASYEQYF. CDR3 nucleotide sequence: TGTGCCAGCAGCGTAACTGGGCGGGCCTCCTACGAGCAGTACTTC.

This clonotype has just a few counts. The rearrangement links TRBV12-3 or TRBV12-4 to TRBJ1-4; D is possibly TRBD1 (5 bases). The CDR3 totals 15 residues. The V end was cut by 3 bases, the J end by 0 bases, with 8 bases between. The CDR3 sequence is CASSFARATNEKLFF. The CDR3 nucleotides are TGTGCCAGCAGTTTCGCCAGGGCAACTAATGAAAAACTGTTTTTT.

This clonotype came up a few times. The rearrangement links TRBV6-5 to TRBJ2-1, with 11 bases that match TRBD1. Germline CDR1 MNHEY, CDR2 SVGAGI. The V segment lost 5 bases and the J segment 7 bases; nucleotides outside the gene matches: 4. This CDR3 region has 14 residues. CDR3 protein: CASSMGQGGNEQFF. The CDR3 region has the DNA TGTGCCAGCAGTATGGGACAGGGGGGGAATGAGCAGTTCTTC.

A few counts support this clonotype. This chain connects TRBV7-3 to TRBJ2-2; no clear D. Trimming left V 6 bases short and J 0 bases short, with 5 bases between. CDR1 SGHTA and CDR2 FQGTGA come from the germline V gene. This CDR3 spans 13 amino acids. CDR3 amino acids: CASRPSNTGELFF. As DNA, the CDR3 is TGTGCCAGCAGGCCATCGAACACCGGGGAGCTGTTTTTT.

This clonotype was seen a handful of times. The rearrangement joins TRBV12-3 or TRBV12-4 to TRBJ1-4; 8 nucleotides agree with TRBD1. This CDR3 comprises 15 residues. V was clipped by 2 bases and J by 4 bases; unmatched bases: 3. CDR3: CASSLLGQGNEKLFF. As DNA, the CDR3 is TGTGCCAGCAGTTTACTAGGACAGGGTAATGAAAAACTGTTTTTT.

This clonotype was recorded many times. This sequence joins TRBV18 and TRBJ2-7, with D unclear. The CDR3 contains 15 residues. The V end was cut by 3 bases, the J end by 6 bases, with 18 bases between. Germline CDR1 KGHSH, CDR2 LQKENI. The CDR3 coding sequence is TGTGCCAGCTCACCTATAATTCAAAAAGGGTCCGAGCAGTACTTC. This encodes CASSPIIQKGSEQYF.

This clonotype was seen a few times. The genes are TRBV4-1 and TRBJ2-5, with D hard to call. The CDR3 contains 15 residues. Looked up from germline, CDR1 is MGHRA and CDR2 is YSYEKL. Trimming pared 0 bases from V and 0 bases from J, leaving 8 bases between. CDR3 in DNA: TGCGCCAGCAGCCAAGAACGGCTAAACCAAGAGACCCAGTACTTC. Its protein product is CASSQERLNQETQYF.

This clonotype was counted only a few times. The chain uses TRBV18 and TRBJ1-1; the match to TRBD1 covers 10 bases. The V gene's germline CDR1 is KGHSH and CDR2 LQKENI. V dropped 3 bases and J dropped 1; count of bases not matched to a gene: 5. The CDR3 runs 16 residues. CDR3 nucleotide sequence: TGTGCCAGCTCACCTTTGGACAGGGGGGGGAACACTGAAGCTTTCTTT. Protein product: CASSPLDRGGNTEAFF.

The chain links TRBV28 to TRBJ2-3; 10 nucleotides match TRBD2. The V gene end was trimmed by 6 bases and the J gene end by 4 bases; junction bases not matched to a gene: 10. The CDR3 runs to 16 residues. Germline lookup yields CDR1 MDHEN and CDR2 SYDVKM. CDR3 sequence: CASRETLAGVADTQYF. The DNA of the CDR3 is TGTGCCAGCAGAGAGACTCTAGCGGGAGTGGCAGATACGCAGTATTTT.

This clonotype showed up just a few times. This sequence joins TRBV19 and TRBJ1-1; D remains unclear. Germline V lookup: CDR1 LNHDA, CDR2 SQIVND (reference sequence). The CDR3 runs 12 residues. Trimming took 1 base from V and 1 from J, leaving 1 base between them. The CDR3 DNA reads as TGTGCCAGTAGTATAGGGAACACTGAAGCTTTCTTT. It yields the protein CASSIGNTEAFF. The variable domain in full, with the rest retrieved from reference TRBV19 and TRBJ1-1, is DGGITQSPKYLFRKEGQNVTLSCEQNLNHDAMYWYRQDPGQGLRLIYYSQIVNDFQKGDIAEGYSVSREKKESFPLTVTSAQKNPTAFYLCASSIGNTEAFFGQGTRLTVV.

This clonotype turned up a few times. The chain uses TRBV12-3 or TRBV12-4 and TRBJ2-5; the match to TRBD1 covers 7 bases. J was trimmed by 4 bases and V by 6 bases; bases with no gene match: 5. The CDR3 spans 13 residues. The CDR3 here is CASREGAGETQYF. The CDR3 coding sequence is TGTGCCAGCAGAGAGGGGGCAGGAGAGACCCAGTACTTC.

The chain links TRBV12-3 or TRBV12-4 to TRBJ1-6; D is unresolved. The CDR3 has 11 amino acids. Trimming removed 5 bases at V and 13 bases at J, with 9 bases between. This CDR3 is CASSSGGPLHF. For the CDR3, the DNA is TGTGCCAGCAGTAGCGGAGGCCCCCTCCACTTT.

This clonotype was observed at least ten times. This chain links TRBV7-3 with TRBJ2-2; 8 bases fit TRBD2. There are 15 residues in the CDR3. V was pared by 5 bases and J by 5 bases, with 7 bases of the junction left unmatched. The germline V gene has CDR1 SGHTA and CDR2 FQGTGA. CDR3 residues: CASSPSGSGTGELFF. The DNA of the CDR3 is TGTGCCAGCAGCCCAAGCGGGAGTGGAACCGGGGAGCTGTTTTTT.

This clonotype occurred many times. The J gene is TRBJ2-7, the V gene TRBV20-1; the D gene is possibly TRBD2 (7 bases). This CDR3 has 14 residues. Germline values: CDR1 DFQATT, CDR2 SNEGSKA (reference sequence). V lost 3 bases, J lost 6 bases, and 18 bases lay in between. The CDR3 sequence: CSARGGGPASEQYF. The DNA for the CDR3 is TGCAGTGCTAGGGGGGGGGGGCCTGCCAGCGAGCAGTACTTC.

This clonotype was recorded at least ten times. The V gene is TRBV29-1, the J gene TRBJ2-1; D call uncertain. Germline CDR1 reads SQVTM; CDR2 reads ANQGSEA. Trimming removed 5 bases at V and 3 bases at J, with 5 bases between. This CDR3 is 11 amino acids long. CDR3 loop: CSVKYYNEQFF. Written as DNA, the CDR3 is TGCAGCGTTAAGTACTACAATGAGCAGTTCTTC.

This clonotype has more than one count but fewer than ten. V usage is TRBV6-5 and J usage is TRBJ1-1; D gene unclear. The CDR3 runs to 14 residues. CDR1 is MNHEY, CDR2 SVGAGI, per germline. V lost 2 bases and J 5 bases, leaving 12 bases between the germline ends. CDR3 DNA: TGTGCCAGCAGTTACGGTGTGAGGAGGACTGAAGCTTTCTTT. This translates into CASSYGVRRTEAFF.

This clonotype was found a few times. The V gene is TRBV6-5, the J gene TRBJ1-2, with 9 bases lining up with TRBD1. This CDR3 contains 14 residues. V was clipped by 2 bases and J by 10 bases; unmatched bases: 8. CDR1 and CDR2 (germline): MNHEY, SVGAGI. The CDR3 nucleotides read TGTGCCAGCAGTTACGGCGTAGGGACAGGGATCTACACCTTC. As protein: CASSYGVGTGIYTF.

This chain uses TRBV9 with TRBJ2-3; D may be TRBD1 (5 bases). The CDR3 is made up of 15 amino acids. Germline CDR1 is SGDLS and CDR2 is YYNGEE. The V end was cut by 1 base, the J end by 4 bases, with 13 bases between. The CDR3 region has the DNA TGTGCCAGCAGCGTAACAGGTTTGGGCGCAGATACGCAGTATTTT. This codes for CASSVTGLGADTQYF.

This chain joins TRBV12-3 or TRBV12-4 and TRBJ2-3, with 8 bases fitting TRBD2. Germline trimming cut 3 bases from V and 4 bases from J; bases unmatched to any gene: 6. The CDR3 is 15 residues long. CDR3 protein: CASSLGTSRADTQYF. The CDR3 nucleotides are TGTGCCAGCAGTTTGGGGACTAGTCGCGCAGATACGCAGTATTTT.

This clonotype was counted a few times. The chain employs TRBV20-1 and TRBJ1-3; D is ambiguous. Trimming took off 7 bases at V and 0 bases at J, with 10 bases between the two ends. CDR3 length: 13 residues. From germline, CDR1 is DFQATT and CDR2 SNEGSKA (reference sequence). The CDR3 loop reads CSVPLFSGNTIYF. CDR3 nucleotide sequence: TGCAGTGTTCCGCTCTTCTCTGGAAACACCATATATTTT.

This clonotype was detected many times. The V and J genes are TRBV28 and TRBJ1-5, with D unclear. Germline-derived CDR1 and CDR2 are MDHEN and SYDVKM. The V end lost 6 bases, the J end lost 1 base, and 7 bases lay between the germline ends. The CDR3 length is 13 residues. CDR3 residues: CASSLVSNQPQHF. CDR3 DNA sequence: TGTGCCAGCAGCTTAGTGAGCAATCAGCCCCAGCATTTT.

This clonotype was seen ten or more times. The chain combines TRBV7-2 with TRBJ1-5, with D unresolved. The CDR3 loop spans 14 amino acids. CDR1 SGHTA and CDR2 FQGNSA come from the germline V gene. V gave up 0 bases and J gave up 3 bases, with 6 bases separating them. The CDR3 loop is CASSLARNNQPQHF. CDR3 bases: TGTGCCAGCAGCTTAGCCAGAAACAATCAGCCCCAGCATTTT.

The V call is TRBV7-8, the J call TRBJ2-2, with 11 nucleotides matching TRBD1. The CDR3 is 18 amino acids. Germline trimming cut 5 bases from V and 3 bases from J; bases unmatched to any gene: 11. Germline lookup yields CDR1 SGHVS and CDR2 FQNEAQ. The CDR3 nucleotides read TGTGCCAGCAGCCGATTCTCCGGGACAGGGGGGGACACCGGGGAGCTGTTTTTT. Amino acids: CASSRFSGTGGDTGELFF.

In this sample, this clonotype turned up many times. V is TRBV12-3 or TRBV12-4 and J is TRBJ2-5; possibly TRBD1 for D (6 bases). The CDR3 has 14 residues. Trimming left V 3 bases short and J 7 bases short, with 15 bases between. CDR3 amino acids: CASSLSAGAGTQYF. DNA of the CDR3: TGTGCCAGCAGTTTGTCGGCAGGGGCGGGGACCCAGTACTTC.

V usage is TRBV7-3 and J usage is TRBJ2-2; 7 bases match TRBD1. V shed 3 bases, J shed 9 bases, and the junction held 7 bases outside the gene matches. Germline CDR1 SGHTA, CDR2 FQGTGA. The CDR3 loop spans 14 amino acids. As DNA, the CDR3 is TGTGCCAGCAGCTTCAGACAGGGTGGCCGGGAGCTGTTTTTT. It is translated as CASSFRQGGRELFF.

This sequence joins TRBV25-1 and TRBJ1-6; D uncertain. The CDR3 has 24 amino acids. Trimming stripped 2 bases from V and 0 bases from J, with 32 bases between. CDR1 is MGHDK, CDR2 SYGVNS, per germline. CDR3 DNA sequence: TGTGCCAGCAGTGAAATGATCGGTCCTCCTGATAATAATTCCTTGAGCTCCTATAATTCACCCCTCCACTTT. Translated, it gives CASSEMIGPPDNNSLSSYNSPLHF.

There are many counts of this clonotype. The chain has TRBV12-3 or TRBV12-4 and TRBJ1-1; D may be TRBD1 (5 bases). The CDR3 loop spans 14 amino acids. V was clipped by 5 bases and J by 7 bases, with 17 bases between them. As DNA, the CDR3 is TGTGCCAGCAGTCCCCGGGACGGGGGAGTTGAAGCTTTCTTT. As protein: CASSPRDGGVEAFF.